A selection of T cell receptor beta chains follows, all from one sample in a study of T cell changes during pregnancy in multiple sclerosis. Libraries were prepared by immunoSEQ multiplex PCR; TCRdb keeps only in-frame clonotypes and omits some of them. The table lists about 59,000 clones, more than 85% of them singletons. The sample was CD8+ T cells from peripheral blood mononuclear cells, taken in the third trimester of pregnancy. All receptors derive from a female donor with multiple sclerosis, enrolled in a pregnancy study. Both conserved end residues are part of each CDR3. A D gene is named only where the DNA matches it firmly. Clone sizes are given selectively: once, few, many, or a class where the clone is expanded.

TRBJ2-5 TRBV7-8 . . TGTGCCAGCAGCAGGACAGCCAAGGAGACCCAGTACTTC CASSRTAKETQYF
TRBJ1-5 TRBV6-1 . . TGTGCCAGCAGTGAACATACGGTGAGAAGCAATCAGCCCCAGCATTTT CASSEHTVRSNQPQHF
TRBJ1-2 TRBV19 TRBD1 . TGTGCCAGTAGTTTCCCGACAGGGGAGGTTGGCTACACCTTC CASSFPTGEVGYTF
TRBJ2-4 TRBV28 . once TGTGCCAGCAGTTTTATCCGAGAAGCCAAAAACATTCAGTACTTC CASSFIREAKNIQYF
TRBJ1-5 TRBV9 . . TGTGCCAGCAGCGTAGACGGAGGGTTAGGCCAGCCCCAGCATTTT CASSVDGGLGQPQHF
TRBJ2-1 TRBV6-1 TRBD2 . TGTGCCAGCAGTGTGACTAGCGGGAGGGCCGATGAGCAGTTCTTC CASSVTSGRADEQFF
TRBJ2-7 TRBV10-3 . . TGTGCCATCAGTGACATTTCCGAGCAGTACTTC CAISDISEQYF
TRBJ2-1 TRBV7-2 TRBD2 . TGTGCCAGCAGCTTAGAAGCGGGAGGGCCTAATGAGCAGTTCTTC CASSLEAGGPNEQFF
TRBJ2-5 TRBV29-1 TRBD2 . TGCAGCGCTGACGGGGGGATGGACCAAGAGACCCAGTACTTC CSADGGMDQETQYF
TRBJ2-3 TRBV6-4 TRBD2 . TGTGCCAGCAGTCGAAAGCGGGAGGGAAGCGATACGCAGTATTTT CASSRKREGSDTQYF
TRBJ2-2 TRBV7-3 . . TGTGCCAGCAGCTTAACGTTAACGAACACCGGGGAGCTGTTTTTT CASSLTLTNTGELFF
TRBJ2-1 TRBV19 . few TGTGCCACTCTCCCCGGCGGCTACAATGAGCAGTTCTTC CATLPGGYNEQFF
TRBJ2-1 TRBV7-2 TRBD2 . TGTGCCAGCAGCTTAAGTGGACTAGCGGACAATGAGCAGTTCTTC CASSLSGLADNEQFF
TRBJ1-1 TRBV27 . . TGTGCCAGCAGCCACCTTGGGGGCATGAACACTGAAGCTTTCTTT CASSHLGGMNTEAFF
TRBJ2-7 TRBV7-9 TRBD1 . TGTGCCAGCAGCCAAACAGGGGGCGAGCAGTACTTC CASSQTGGEQYF
TRBJ2-6 TRBV7-6 TRBD1 . TGTGCCAGCAGCGGGACAGACTCTGGGGCCAACGTCCTGACTTTC CASSGTDSGANVLTF
TRBJ1-3 TRBV4-1 . . TGCGCCAGCAGCCAAGACCCCGGGAACACCATATATTTT CASSQDPGNTIYF
TRBJ2-7 TRBV5-1 . . TGCGCCAGCAGCTTGGAACAGGGAAAAACCTACGAGCAGTACTTC CASSLEQGKTYEQYF
TRBJ1-1 TRBV11-1 TRBD1 . TGTGCCAGCAGCCTGGGACAGGGGATTGAAGCTTTCTTT CASSLGQGIEAFF
TRBJ2-7 TRBV30 TRBD1 . TGTGCCTGGAGTCCGGGACAGGGGGGCGAGCAGTACTTC CAWSPGQGGEQYF
TRBJ1-4 TRBV28 . . TGTGCCAGCAGGGTCGACACGACAAAGCAAGGAAAACTGTTTTTT CASRVDTTKQGKLFF
TRBJ1-2 TRBV6-6 . . TGTGCCAGCAGTCCCCCTGGGCAGGGCCAGGGCTACACCTTC CASSPPGQGQGYTF
TRBJ2-1 TRBV27 TRBD2 . TGTGCCAGCAGTTTTGATGGGACTAGCTCGCCTCTTTTATACAATGAGCAGTTCTTC CASSFDGTSSPLLYNEQFF
TRBJ2-1 TRBV27 TRBD2 once TGTGCCAGCAGTTTAGGGGTTAGCGGGAGGGCCAATGAGCAGTTCTTC CASSLGVSGRANEQFF
TRBJ1-1 TRBV4-1 . . TGCGCCAGCAGCTCCCTCGGCAGGTGGAACACTGAAGCTTTCTTT CASSSLGRWNTEAFF
TRBJ2-1 TRBV7-9 . . TGTGCCAGCAGCTTACGAGGAAATGAGCAGTTCTTC CASSLRGNEQFF
TRBJ2-7 TRBV27 . . TGTGCCAGCAGTTTCTCATACCTCATCAGCGATAGCGAGCAGTACTTC CASSFSYLISDSEQYF
TRBJ2-7 TRBV4-3 TRBD2 . TGCGCCAGCAGCCAAGGTGTACTAGCGGGAGGCACGGACTACGAGCAGTACTTC CASSQGVLAGGTDYEQYF
TRBJ1-1 TRBV19 . few TGTGCCAGTAGTATAGCGACAGGTTCGAACACTGAAGCTTTCTTT CASSIATGSNTEAFF
TRBJ2-7 TRBV10-2 TRBD1 . TGCGCCAGCAGTGCGGGACAGGGGAGCTCCTACGAGCAGTACTTC CASSAGQGSSYEQYF
TRBJ2-7 TRBV18 . . TGTGCCAGCTCCCCGCCCGAGGGAGACGAGCAGTACTTC CASSPPEGDEQYF
TRBJ1-2 TRBV27 . . TGTGCCAGCAGTAGAGGGCACGGGCGCTTCGGCTACACCTTC CASSRGHGRFGYTF
TRBJ2-1 TRBV27 . . TGTGCCAGCAGTAGACAGAACAATGAGCAGTTCTTC CASSRQNNEQFF